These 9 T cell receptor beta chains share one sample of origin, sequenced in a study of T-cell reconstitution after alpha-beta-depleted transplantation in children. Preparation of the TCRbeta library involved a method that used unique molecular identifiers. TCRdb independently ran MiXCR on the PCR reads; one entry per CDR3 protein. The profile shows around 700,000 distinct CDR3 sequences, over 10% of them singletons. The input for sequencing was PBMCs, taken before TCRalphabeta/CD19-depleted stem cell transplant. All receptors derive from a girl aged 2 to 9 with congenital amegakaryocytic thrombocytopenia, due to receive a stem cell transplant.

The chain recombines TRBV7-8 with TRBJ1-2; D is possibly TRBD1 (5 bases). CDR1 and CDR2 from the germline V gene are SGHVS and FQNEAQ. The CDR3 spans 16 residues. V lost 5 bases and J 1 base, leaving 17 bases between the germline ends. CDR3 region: CASSPGGGIVNYGYTF. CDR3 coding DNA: TGTGCCAGCAGCCCCGGGGGGGGGATAGTTAACTATGGCTACACCTTC.

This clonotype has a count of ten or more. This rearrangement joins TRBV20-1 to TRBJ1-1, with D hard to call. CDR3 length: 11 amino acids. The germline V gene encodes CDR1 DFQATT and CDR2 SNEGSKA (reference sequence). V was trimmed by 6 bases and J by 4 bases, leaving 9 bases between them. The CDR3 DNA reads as TGCAGTGCCCCGACCGTCACTGAAGCTTTCTTT. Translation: CSAPTVTEAFF.

The chain's CDR3 is CASSLDRRASGSIVGSYNEQFF. In DNA form, the CDR3 reads TGTGCCAGCAGCCTGGATAGAAGGGCTAGCGGGAGCATTGTTGGTTCCTACAATGAGCAGTTCTTC. The rearrangement links TRBV13 to TRBJ2-1, with 10 bases matching TRBD2. This CDR3 contains 22 residues. Germline V gene lookup returns CDR1 PRHDT and CDR2 FYEKMQ (reference sequence). With V trimmed by 5 bases and J by 1 base, 23 bases remained unmatched.

The chain's CDR3 is CASSLGPTGGAKNIQYF. CDR3 coding DNA: TGTGCCAGCAGCTTAGGTCCAACCGGGGGAGCCAAAAACATTCAGTACTTC. V is TRBV7-9 and J is TRBJ2-4; TRBD2 is a possible D gene (6 bases). Trimming shortened V by 1 base and J by 0 bases, and 13 bases separated the two germline ends. Germline lookup yields CDR1 SEHNR and CDR2 FQNEAQ (reference sequence). This CDR3 spans 17 amino acids.

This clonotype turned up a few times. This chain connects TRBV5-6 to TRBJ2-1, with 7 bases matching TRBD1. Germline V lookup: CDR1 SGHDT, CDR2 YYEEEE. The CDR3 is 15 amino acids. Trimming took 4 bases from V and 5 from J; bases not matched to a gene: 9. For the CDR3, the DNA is TGTGCCAGCAGCACGCCGGGACAGCCCCACAATGAGCAGTTCTTC. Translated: CASSTPGQPHNEQFF.

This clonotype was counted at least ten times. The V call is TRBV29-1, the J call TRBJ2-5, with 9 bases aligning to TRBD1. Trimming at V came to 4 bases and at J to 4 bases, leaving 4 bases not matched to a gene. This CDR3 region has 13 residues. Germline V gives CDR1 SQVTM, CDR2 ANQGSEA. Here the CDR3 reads CSVGGTGSETQYF. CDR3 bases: TGCAGCGTTGGTGGGACAGGGTCAGAGACCCAGTACTTC.

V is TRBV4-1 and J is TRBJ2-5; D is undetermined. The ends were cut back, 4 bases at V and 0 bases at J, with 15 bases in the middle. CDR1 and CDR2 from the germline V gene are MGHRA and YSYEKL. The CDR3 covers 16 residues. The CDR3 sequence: CASSPRTGTYQETQYF. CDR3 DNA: TGCGCCAGCAGCCCCCGAACCGGAACGTACCAAGAGACCCAGTACTTC.

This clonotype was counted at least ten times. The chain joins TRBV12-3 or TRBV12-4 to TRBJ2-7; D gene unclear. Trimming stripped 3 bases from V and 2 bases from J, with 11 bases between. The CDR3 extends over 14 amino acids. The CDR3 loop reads CASSLAASAYEQYF. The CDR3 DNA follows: TGTGCCAGCAGTTTGGCGGCCAGTGCCTACGAGCAGTACTTC.

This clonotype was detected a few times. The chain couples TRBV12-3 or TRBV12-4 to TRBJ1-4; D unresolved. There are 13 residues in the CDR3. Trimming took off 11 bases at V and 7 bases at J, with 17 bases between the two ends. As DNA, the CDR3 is TGTGCCGGAAACAAGGATGCCTCTGAAAAACTGTTTTTT. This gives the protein CAGNKDASEKLFF.